Here is one T cell receptor beta chain with its context. The sample is drawn from a study of blood T cell repertoires in COVID-19. Germline V gene sequence: CDR1 SGDLS, CDR2 YYNGEE. This CDR3 is built from 16 residues. Losses at the gene ends were 1 base for V and 5 bases for J; bases not matched to a gene: 10. The assay was immunoSEQ multiplex PCR, and TCRdb's table has in-frame clones only and misses some. The data hold around 250,000 clones, with about nine tenths observed a single time. The sequenced material came from peripheral blood. The chain employs TRBV9 and TRBJ2-7, with 9 bases that match TRBD2. The clonotype comes from a woman aged 40 to 50 who had recovered from COVID-19. The CDR3 bases are TGTGCCAGCAGCGTAATTAGCGGGAGTACGTGGGACGAGCAGTACTTC. Translated, it gives CASSVISGSTWDEQYF.